Listed below are T cell receptor beta chains from one sample, sequenced in a study of cytomegalovirus exposure and HLA in healthy donors. The table came from immunoSEQ multiplex PCR; TCRdb's copy has only in-frame clones and leaves some out. This sample has approximately 89,000 clones, with more than 70% found just once. Sequences were obtained from PBMCs. The receptors were sampled from a man aged 30 to 45 in good health and CMV-seronegative. The CDR3 runs from the conserved cysteine through the conserved F or W. D genes are given only for firm matches. For some rows the clone size is stated as once, few or many, or as a class when expanded; others skip it.

clone_size d_call j_call v_call cdr3_aa cdr3_nt
- - TRBJ2-7 TRBV28 CASSSPKWGDRYEQYF TGTGCCAGCAGTTCCCCCAAATGGGGCGATAGGTACGAGCAGTACTTC
- TRBD2 TRBJ2-7 TRBV27 CASSLSVPLAGAVYEQYF TGTGCCAGCAGTTTATCCGTACCTCTAGCGGGAGCAGTCTACGAGCAGTACTTC
few - TRBJ1-4 TRBV5-1 CASSLGAGGLGEKLFF TGCGCCAGCAGCTTGGGTGCCGGCGGACTGGGGGAAAAACTGTTTTTT
- - TRBJ2-7 TRBV2 CASSEQGSSYEQYF TGTGCCAGCAGTGAACAGGGGAGCTCCTACGAGCAGTACTTC
- TRBD1 TRBJ1-1 TRBV5-1 CASSLSPGDSRPEAFF TGCGCCAGCAGCTTGTCGCCCGGGGACAGCCGACCTGAAGCTTTCTTT
- TRBD2 TRBJ2-3 TRBV28 CASSSPWTSGSHTQYF TGTGCCAGCAGTTCTCCCTGGACTAGCGGGAGCCATACGCAGTATTTT
- - TRBJ1-5 TRBV11-2 CASSFQGSGNQPQHF TGTGCCAGCAGCTTCCAGGGATCGGGCAATCAGCCCCAGCATTTT
- TRBD1 TRBJ2-7 TRBV10-2 CASSGDRWYEQYF TGCGCCAGCAGTGGGGACAGATGGTACGAGCAGTACTTC
once - TRBJ1-2 TRBV19 CASSTSHIFYGYTF TGTGCCAGTAGTACTTCTCACATCTTCTATGGCTACACCTTC
- TRBD1 TRBJ2-5 TRBV6-4 CASRTGETQYF TGTGCCAGCAGGACAGGGGAGACCCAGTACTTC
- TRBD1 TRBJ2-2 TRBV2 CASSEIGTGNGELFF TGTGCCAGCAGTGAAATCGGGACAGGGAACGGGGAGCTGTTTTTT
once TRBD1 TRBJ1-1 TRBV5-1 CASSLASGGRGTEAFF TGCGCCAGCAGCTTGGCCTCAGGGGGTAGGGGCACTGAAGCTTTCTTT
- TRBD1 TRBJ1-5 TRBV6-5 CASSPGTGYQPQHF TGTGCCAGCAGCCCCGGGACAGGCTATCAGCCCCAGCATTTT
- TRBD2 TRBJ2-7 TRBV7-2 CASSLASGKTYEQYF TGTGCCAGCAGCTTAGCTAGCGGGAAGACCTACGAGCAGTACTTC
once TRBD1 TRBJ2-1 TRBV7-9 CASSSSRDRSNEQFF TGTGCCAGCAGCTCATCCCGGGACAGGTCCAATGAGCAGTTCTTC
- TRBD1 TRBJ1-2 TRBV5-4 CASSKQGADGYTF TGTGCCAGCAGCAAACAGGGGGCTGATGGCTACACCTTC
few TRBD1 TRBJ2-6 TRBV27 CASSQYPGQGGSGANVLTF TGTGCCAGCAGTCAGTACCCGGGACAGGGAGGGTCTGGGGCCAACGTCCTGACTTTC
once - TRBJ2-7 TRBV2 CASSVSYEQYF TGTGCCAGCAGTGTCTCTTACGAGCAGTACTTC
- - TRBJ2-5 TRBV5-5 CASSLMGAIIQETQYF TGTGCCAGCAGCTTAATGGGGGCGATCATCCAAGAGACCCAGTACTTC
few - TRBJ2-7 TRBV10-2 CASRDYRSEEYF TGCGCCAGCAGGGATTACAGATCCGAAGAGTACTTC
- - TRBJ1-1 TRBV4-3 CASSQEPRNTEAFF TGCGCCAGCAGCCAAGAACCGCGCAACACTGAAGCTTTCTTT
- - TRBJ2-7 TRBV29-1 CSVEVVGATYEQYF TGCAGCGTTGAAGTGGTAGGGGCTACCTACGAGCAGTACTTC
- - TRBJ2-1 TRBV18 CASSPSQTGKQFF TGTGCCAGCTCACCAAGCCAAACAGGCAAGCAGTTCTTC
- - TRBJ2-7 TRBV5-4 CASSLGQLEQYF TGTGCCAGCAGCCTTGGGCAGCTCGAGCAGTACTTC
- TRBD2 TRBJ2-1 TRBV19 CASSLDGGTSGGYEQFF TGTGCCAGTAGTCTCGACGGTGGGACTAGTGGAGGCTATGAGCAGTTCTTC
- - TRBJ1-2 TRBV4-3 CASSQDPNRRASGYTF TGCGCCAGCAGCCAAGACCCTAACAGGAGGGCTTCGGGCTACACCTTC
- - TRBJ2-2 TRBV6-1 CASSEAVGNTGELFF TGTGCCAGCAGTGAAGCTGTCGGGAACACCGGGGAGCTGTTTTTT
- - TRBJ1-1 TRBV28 CASSFRVEAFF TGTGCCAGCAGTTTCAGGGTCGAAGCTTTCTTT
- - TRBJ1-3 TRBV7-9 CASSLSDTIYF TGTGCCAGCAGCTTGTCGGACACCATATATTTT
- - TRBJ2-7 TRBV27 CASSPLGQSRYEQYF TGTGCCAGCAGTCCCCTGGGGCAGAGTCGCTACGAGCAGTACTTC
- TRBD2 TRBJ2-2 TRBV7-8 CASSPTSGRNTGELFF TGTGCCAGCAGCCCCACTAGCGGGAGAAACACCGGGGAGCTGTTTTTT
once TRBD1 TRBJ1-1 TRBV2 CATKRDSFTEAFF TGTGCCACCAAAAGGGACAGCTTCACAGAAGCTTTCTTT